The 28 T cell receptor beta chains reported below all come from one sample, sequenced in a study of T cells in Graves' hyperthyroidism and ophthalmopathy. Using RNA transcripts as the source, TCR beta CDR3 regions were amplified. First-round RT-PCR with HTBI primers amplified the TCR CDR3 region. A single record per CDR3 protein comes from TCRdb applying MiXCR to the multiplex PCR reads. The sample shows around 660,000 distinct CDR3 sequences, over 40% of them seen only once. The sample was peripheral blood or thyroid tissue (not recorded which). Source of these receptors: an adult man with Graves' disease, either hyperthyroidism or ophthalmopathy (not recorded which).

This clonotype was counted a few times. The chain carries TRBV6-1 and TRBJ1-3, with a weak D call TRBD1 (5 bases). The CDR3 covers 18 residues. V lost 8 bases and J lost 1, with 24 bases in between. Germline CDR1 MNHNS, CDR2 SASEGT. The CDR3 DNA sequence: TGTGCCAGCGCACCTCTTGTAGGGGTGGCGGTATCTGGAAACACCATATATTTT. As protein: CASAPLVGVAVSGNTIYF.

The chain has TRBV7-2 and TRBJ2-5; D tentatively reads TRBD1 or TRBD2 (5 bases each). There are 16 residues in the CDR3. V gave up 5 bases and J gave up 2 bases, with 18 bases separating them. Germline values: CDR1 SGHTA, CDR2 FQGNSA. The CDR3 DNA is TGTGCCAGCAGCCATCGCCGGGACCCAAGACAAGAGACCCAGTACTTC. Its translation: CASSHRRDPRQETQYF.

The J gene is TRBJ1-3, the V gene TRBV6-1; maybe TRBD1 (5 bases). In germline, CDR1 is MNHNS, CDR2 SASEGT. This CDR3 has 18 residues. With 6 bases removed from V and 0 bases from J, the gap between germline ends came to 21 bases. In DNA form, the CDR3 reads TGTGCCAGCAGCCATGACCCGGACATCATCAACTCTGGAAACACCATATATTTT. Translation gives CASSHDPDIINSGNTIYF.

The DNA of the CDR3 is TGTGCCACCAGCACCGGGATGTATAATTCACCCCTCCACTTT. It is translated as CATSTGMYNSPLHF. J is TRBJ1-6 and V is TRBV15; unclear D gene. The CDR3 runs to 14 residues. Per the germline V gene, CDR1 is LNHNV and CDR2 is YYDKDF (reference sequence). Between the trimmed V and J ends, which lost 4 bases and 4 bases, there was a span of 8 bases.

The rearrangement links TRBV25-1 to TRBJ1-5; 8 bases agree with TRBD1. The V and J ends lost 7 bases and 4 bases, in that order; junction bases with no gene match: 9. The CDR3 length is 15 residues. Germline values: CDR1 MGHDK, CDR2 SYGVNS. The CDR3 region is CASTPDREANQPQHF. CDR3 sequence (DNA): TGTGCCAGCACCCCGGACAGGGAGGCTAATCAGCCCCAGCATTTT.

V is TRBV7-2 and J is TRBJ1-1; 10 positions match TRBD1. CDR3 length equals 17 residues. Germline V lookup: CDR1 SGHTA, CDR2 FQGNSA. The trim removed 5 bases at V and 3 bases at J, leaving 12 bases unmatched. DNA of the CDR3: TGTGCCAGCAGCCCACAAGGACAGGGGGTGAGGGACACTGAAGCTTTCTTT. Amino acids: CASSPQGQGVRDTEAFF.

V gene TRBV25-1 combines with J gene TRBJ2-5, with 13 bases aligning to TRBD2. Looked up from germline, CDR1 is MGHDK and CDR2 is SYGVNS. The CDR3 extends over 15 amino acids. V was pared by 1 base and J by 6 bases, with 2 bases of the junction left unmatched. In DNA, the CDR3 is TGTGCCAGCAGTGAATGGACTAGCGGGGGACAGACCCAGTACTTC. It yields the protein CASSEWTSGGQTQYF. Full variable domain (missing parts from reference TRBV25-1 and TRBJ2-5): EADIYQTPRYLVIGTGKKITLECSQTMGHDKMYWYQQDPGMELHLIHYSYGVNSTEKGDLSSESTVSRIRTEHFPLTLESARPSHTSQYLCASSEWTSGGQTQYFGPGTRLLVL.

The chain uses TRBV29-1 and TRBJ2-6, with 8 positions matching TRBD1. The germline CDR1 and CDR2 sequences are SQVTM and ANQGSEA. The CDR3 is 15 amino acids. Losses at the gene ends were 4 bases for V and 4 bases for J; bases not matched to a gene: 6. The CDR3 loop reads CSVGPGGSGANVLTF. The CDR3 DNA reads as TGCAGCGTTGGCCCAGGGGGCTCCGGGGCCAACGTCCTGACTTTC.

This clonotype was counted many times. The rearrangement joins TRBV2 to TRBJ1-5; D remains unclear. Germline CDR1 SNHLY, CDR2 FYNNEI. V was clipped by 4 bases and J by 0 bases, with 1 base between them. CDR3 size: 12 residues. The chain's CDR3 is CASSVSNQPQHF. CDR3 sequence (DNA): TGTGCCAGCAGTGTTAGCAATCAGCCCCAGCATTTT.

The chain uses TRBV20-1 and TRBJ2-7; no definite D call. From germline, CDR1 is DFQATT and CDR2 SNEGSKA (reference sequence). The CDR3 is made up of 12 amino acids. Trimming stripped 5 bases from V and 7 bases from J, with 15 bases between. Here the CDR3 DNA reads TGCAGTGCTGGGGTCGATGCGAGGGAGCAGTACTTC. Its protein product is CSAGVDAREQYF.

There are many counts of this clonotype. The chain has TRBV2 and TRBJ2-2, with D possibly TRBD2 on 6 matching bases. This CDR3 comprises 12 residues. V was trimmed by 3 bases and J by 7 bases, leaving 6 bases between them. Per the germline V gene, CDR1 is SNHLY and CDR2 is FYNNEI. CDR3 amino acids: CASSDGGGELFF. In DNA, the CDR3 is TGTGCCAGCAGTGACGGGGGCGGGGAGCTGTTTTTT.

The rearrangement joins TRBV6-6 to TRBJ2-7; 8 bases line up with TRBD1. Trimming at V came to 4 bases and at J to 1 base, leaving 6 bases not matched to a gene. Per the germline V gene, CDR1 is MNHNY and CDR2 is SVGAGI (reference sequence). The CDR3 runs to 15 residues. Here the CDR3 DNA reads TGTGCCAGCAGTTTGCAGGGGGCGCGGTCCTACGAGCAGTACTTC. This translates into CASSLQGARSYEQYF.

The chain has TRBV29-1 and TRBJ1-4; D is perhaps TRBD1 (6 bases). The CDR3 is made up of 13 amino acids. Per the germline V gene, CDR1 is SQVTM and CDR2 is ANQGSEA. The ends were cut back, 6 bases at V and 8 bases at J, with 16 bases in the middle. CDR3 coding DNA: TGCAGCGTGCAGGGGCAAGGTCAGGAAAAACTGTTTTTT. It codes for CSVQGQGQEKLFF. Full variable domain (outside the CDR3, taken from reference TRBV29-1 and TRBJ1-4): SAVISQKPSRDICQRGTSLTIQCQVDSQVTMMFWYRQQPGQSLTLIATANQGSEATYESGFVIDKFPISRPNLTFSTLTVSNMSPEDSSIYLCSVQGQGQEKLFFGSGTQLSVL.

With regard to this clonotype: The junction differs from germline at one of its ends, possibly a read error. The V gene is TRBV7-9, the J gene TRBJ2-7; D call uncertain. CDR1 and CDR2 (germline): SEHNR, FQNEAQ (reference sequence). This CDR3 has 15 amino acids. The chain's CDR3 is CASSQVPTYGYEQYF. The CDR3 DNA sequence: TGCGCCAGCAGCCAAGTGCCCACCTATGGCTACGAGCAGTACTTC. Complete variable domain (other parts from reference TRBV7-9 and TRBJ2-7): DTGVSQNPRHKITKRGQNVTFRCDPISEHNRLYWYRQTLGQGPEFLTYFQNEAQLEKSRLLSDRFSAERPKGSFSTLEIQRTEQGDSAMYLCASSQVPTYGYEQYFGPGTRLTVT.

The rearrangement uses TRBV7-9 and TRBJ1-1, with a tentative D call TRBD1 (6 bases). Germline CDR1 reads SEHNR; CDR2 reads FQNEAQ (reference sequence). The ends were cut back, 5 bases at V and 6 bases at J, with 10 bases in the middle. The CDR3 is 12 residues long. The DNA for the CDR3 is TGTGCCAGCAGCCACGGGACATCTGAAGCTTTCTTT. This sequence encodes CASSHGTSEAFF.

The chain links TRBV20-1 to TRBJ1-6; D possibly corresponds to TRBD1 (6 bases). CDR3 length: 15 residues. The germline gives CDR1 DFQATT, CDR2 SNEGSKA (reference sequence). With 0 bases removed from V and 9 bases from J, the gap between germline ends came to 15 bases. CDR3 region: CSARDESQGSSPLHF. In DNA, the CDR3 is TGCAGTGCTAGAGATGAATCACAGGGTAGTTCACCCCTCCACTTT.

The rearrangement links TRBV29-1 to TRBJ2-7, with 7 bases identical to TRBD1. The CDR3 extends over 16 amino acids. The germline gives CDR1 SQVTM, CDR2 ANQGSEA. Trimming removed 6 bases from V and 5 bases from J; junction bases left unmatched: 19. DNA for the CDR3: TGCAGCGTGGTCCCCGGCGTGACAGGGACACCTGACGAGCAGTACTTC. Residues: CSVVPGVTGTPDEQYF.

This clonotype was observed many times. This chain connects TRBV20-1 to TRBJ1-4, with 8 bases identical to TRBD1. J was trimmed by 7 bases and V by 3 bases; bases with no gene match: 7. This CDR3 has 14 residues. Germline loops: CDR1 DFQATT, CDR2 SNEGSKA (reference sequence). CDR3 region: CSASDRGGGEKLFF. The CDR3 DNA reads TGCAGTGCTAGTGACAGGGGAGGCGGTGAAAAACTGTTTTTT.

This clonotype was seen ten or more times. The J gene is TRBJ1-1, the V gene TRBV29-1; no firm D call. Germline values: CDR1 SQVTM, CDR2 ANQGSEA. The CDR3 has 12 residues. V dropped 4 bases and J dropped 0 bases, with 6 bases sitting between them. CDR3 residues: CSVVRVNTEAFF. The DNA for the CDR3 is TGCAGCGTTGTACGGGTGAACACTGAAGCTTTCTTT.

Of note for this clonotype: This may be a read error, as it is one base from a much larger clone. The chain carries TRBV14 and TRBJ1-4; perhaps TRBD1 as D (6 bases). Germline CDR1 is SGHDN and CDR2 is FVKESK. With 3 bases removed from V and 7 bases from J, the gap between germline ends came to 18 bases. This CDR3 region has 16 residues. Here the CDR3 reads CASSQNTGTWSEKLFF. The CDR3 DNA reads TGTGCCAGCAGCCAGAACACCGGGACATGGAGTGAAAAACTGTTTTTT.

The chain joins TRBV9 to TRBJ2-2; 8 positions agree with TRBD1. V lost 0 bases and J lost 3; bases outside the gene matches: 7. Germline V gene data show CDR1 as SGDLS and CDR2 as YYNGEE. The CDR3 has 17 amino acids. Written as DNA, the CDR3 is TGTGCCAGCAGCGTAGTACCCGGACAGGGTGACACCGGGGAGCTGTTTTTT. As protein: CASSVVPGQGDTGELFF.

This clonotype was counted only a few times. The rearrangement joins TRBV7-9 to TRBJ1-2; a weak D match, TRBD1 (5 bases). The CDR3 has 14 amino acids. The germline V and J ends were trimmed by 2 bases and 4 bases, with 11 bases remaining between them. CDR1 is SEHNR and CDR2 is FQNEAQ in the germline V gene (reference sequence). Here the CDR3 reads CASSLSGDLYGYTF. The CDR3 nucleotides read TGTGCCAGCAGCTTATCGGGGGACCTCTATGGCTACACCTTC.

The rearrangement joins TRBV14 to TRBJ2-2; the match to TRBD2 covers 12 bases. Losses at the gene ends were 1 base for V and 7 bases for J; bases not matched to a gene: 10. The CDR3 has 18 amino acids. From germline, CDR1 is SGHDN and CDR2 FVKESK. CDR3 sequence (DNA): TGTGCCAGCAGCCAAGTAGATGGACTAGCGGGATTTAGCGGGGAGCTGTTTTTT. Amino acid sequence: CASSQVDGLAGFSGELFF.

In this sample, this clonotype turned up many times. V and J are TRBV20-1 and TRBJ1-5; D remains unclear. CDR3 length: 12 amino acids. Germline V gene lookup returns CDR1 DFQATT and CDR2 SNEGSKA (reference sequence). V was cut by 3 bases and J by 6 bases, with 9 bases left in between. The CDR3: CSASKVIQPQHF. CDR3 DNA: TGCAGTGCTAGTAAGGTTATTCAGCCCCAGCATTTT.

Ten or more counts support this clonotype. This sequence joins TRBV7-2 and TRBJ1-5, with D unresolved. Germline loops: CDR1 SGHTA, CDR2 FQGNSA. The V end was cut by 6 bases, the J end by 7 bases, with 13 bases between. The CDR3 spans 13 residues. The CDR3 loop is CASSSDARQPQHF. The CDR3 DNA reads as TGTGCCAGCAGTTCAGATGCGAGGCAGCCCCAGCATTTT.

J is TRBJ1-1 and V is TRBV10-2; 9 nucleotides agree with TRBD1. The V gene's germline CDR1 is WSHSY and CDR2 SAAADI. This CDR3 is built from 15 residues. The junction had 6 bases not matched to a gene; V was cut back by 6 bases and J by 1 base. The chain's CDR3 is CASRQGAGENTEAFF. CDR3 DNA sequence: TGCGCCAGCAGACAGGGGGCAGGTGAGAACACTGAAGCTTTCTTT.

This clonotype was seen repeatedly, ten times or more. The CDR3 protein is CAISEVMNTEAFF. The DNA of the CDR3 is TGTGCCATCAGTGAAGTCATGAACACTGAAGCTTTCTTT. V is TRBV10-3 and J is TRBJ1-1; no clear D. The CDR3 is 13 residues long. V lost 3 bases, J lost 0 bases, and 5 bases lay in between. Germline CDR1 reads ENHRY; CDR2 reads SYGVKD.

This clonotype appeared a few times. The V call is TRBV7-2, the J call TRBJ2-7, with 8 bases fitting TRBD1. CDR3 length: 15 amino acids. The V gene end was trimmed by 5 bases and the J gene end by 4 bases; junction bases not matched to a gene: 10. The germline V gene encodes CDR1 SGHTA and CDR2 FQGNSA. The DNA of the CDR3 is TGTGCCAGCAGCACAACCGGACAGGGATCTTACGAGCAGTACTTC. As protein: CASSTTGQGSYEQYF.